Each of the 28 T cell receptor beta chains below was sequenced from the same sample in a study of CD8 T cells in Susac syndrome. Random hexamers were used to reverse transcribe an amount of roughly 0.45 to 1 ug RNA. TCRdb itself ran the immunoSEQ multiplex PCR reads through MiXCR, one entry per CDR3 protein. The sample has some 110,000 distinct CDR3 sequences, about 95% seen once. Sequencing used CD8+ T cells from PBMCs. These receptors all come from a human donor with Susac syndrome.

V is TRBV30 and J is TRBJ1-2; 9 bases map to TRBD1. The CDR3 consists of 12 residues. The trim removed 8 bases at V and 4 bases at J, leaving 5 bases unmatched. Germline V lookup: CDR1 GTSNPN, CDR2 SVGIG (reference sequence). In DNA form, the CDR3 reads TGTGCCCAGACAGGGGGTTCCTATGGCTACACCTTC. This gives the protein CAQTGGSYGYTF.

The chain recombines TRBV12-3 or TRBV12-4 with TRBJ2-1, with unresolved D. CDR3 length: 11 amino acids. The V and J ends lost 3 bases and 13 bases respectively, with 10 bases between them. Here the CDR3 reads CASSFSQLQFF. In DNA form, the CDR3 reads TGTGCCAGCAGTTTTAGTCAGCTACAGTTCTTC.

V usage is TRBV29-1 and J usage is TRBJ2-7, with a weak D call TRBD2 (6 bases). V was trimmed by 6 bases and J by 4 bases, leaving 10 bases between them. From germline, CDR1 is SQVTM and CDR2 ANQGSEA. The CDR3 loop spans 11 amino acids. The DNA of the CDR3 is TGCAGCGTCCTACGGGGGTACGAGCAGTACTTC. Translated, it gives CSVLRGYEQYF.

This chain uses TRBV28 with TRBJ2-1, with 7 bases that match TRBD2. The V gene's germline CDR1 is MDHEN and CDR2 SYDVKM. The CDR3 runs to 13 residues. The V and J ends lost 7 bases and 4 bases, in that order; junction bases with no gene match: 4. CDR3: CASKAGVYNEQFF. CDR3 sequence (DNA): TGTGCCAGCAAGGCGGGGGTATACAATGAGCAGTTCTTC.

This chain connects TRBV7-9 to TRBJ2-4; tentatively, D is TRBD1 or TRBD2 (5 bases each). CDR3 size: 17 residues. Germline V gives CDR1 SEHNR, CDR2 FQNEAQ (reference sequence). V lost 5 bases and J 2 bases, leaving 19 bases between the germline ends. The CDR3 spells CASSLRLLEGTKNIQYF. For the CDR3, the DNA is TGTGCCAGCAGCCTCCGCCTCCTAGAGGGGACCAAAAACATTCAGTACTTC.

The chain carries TRBV12-3 or TRBV12-4 and TRBJ2-2; D gene ambiguous. V lost 8 bases, J lost 2 bases, and 9 bases lay in between. This CDR3 is 13 amino acids long. CDR3 sequence (DNA): TGTGCCAGCCCGGACCGAAACACCGGGGAGCTGTTTTTT. Its protein product is CASPDRNTGELFF.

The J gene is TRBJ1-2, the V gene TRBV20-1; no firm D call. The CDR3 loop spans 15 amino acids. Trimming cost V 3 bases and J 3 bases, with 17 bases left between them. Germline V gene data show CDR1 as DFQATT and CDR2 as SNEGSKA (reference sequence). The CDR3 DNA reads as TGCAGTGCTAGGGCCCCGTCGACGGGATACTATGGCTACACCTTC. Protein: CSARAPSTGYYGYTF.

This rearrangement joins TRBV23-1 to TRBJ2-5, with TRBD1 matching over 7 bases. TRBV23-1 is designated an ORF whose function remains uncertain. This CDR3 has 15 amino acids. V gave up 5 bases and J gave up 4 bases; unmatched junction bases: 10. CDR3 region: CASSYKDRPGETQYF. In DNA, the CDR3 is TGCGCCAGCAGTTACAAGGACAGGCCGGGAGAGACCCAGTACTTC.

This chain connects TRBV7-2 to TRBJ2-7; D gene ambiguous. Germline values: CDR1 SGHTA, CDR2 FQGNSA. V shed 2 bases and J shed 2 bases, with 13 bases lying between them. The CDR3 covers 15 residues. The CDR3 coding sequence is TGTGCCAGCAGCTTAACGGGCCTCCACACCTACGAGCAGTACTTC. As protein: CASSLTGLHTYEQYF.

The chain uses TRBV9 and TRBJ2-7; D unclear. The germline CDR1 and CDR2 sequences are SGDLS and YYNGEE. With 0 bases removed from V and 6 bases from J, the gap between germline ends came to 4 bases. The CDR3 length is 11 residues. CDR3 in DNA: TGTGCCAGCAGCGTAGGGGGCGAGCAGTACTTC. Its translation is CASSVGGEQYF.

The chain carries TRBV4-3 and TRBJ2-5, with D perhaps matching TRBD1 or TRBD2 (5 bases each). The germline gives CDR1 LGHNA, CDR2 YSLEER. There are 15 residues in the CDR3. Between the trimmed V and J ends, which lost 2 bases and 4 bases, there was a span of 14 bases. CDR3 in DNA: TGCGCCAGCAGCCAATCTCCGGGACCGGGAGAGACCCAGTACTTC. This encodes CASSQSPGPGETQYF.

The CDR3 sequence: CATMGAENIQYF. DNA of the CDR3: TGTGCCACCATGGGGGCAGAAAACATTCAGTACTTC. The rearrangement joins TRBV24-1 to TRBJ2-4, with D tentatively TRBD1 (6 bases). The CDR3 runs to 12 residues. With 8 bases removed from V and 5 bases from J, the gap between germline ends came to 9 bases. CDR1 is KGHDR, CDR2 SFDVKD, per germline.

This chain uses TRBV4-2 with TRBJ2-3; D uncertain. This CDR3 is 15 amino acids long. Looked up from germline, CDR1 is LGHNA and CDR2 is YNFKEQ. Trimming cost V 1 base and J 0 bases, with 8 bases left between them. The CDR3 region is CASSQVGPSTDTQYF. The CDR3 nucleotides are TGTGCCAGCAGCCAAGTCGGGCCTAGCACAGATACGCAGTATTTT.

The chain recombines TRBV11-2 with TRBJ2-5, with D perhaps TRBD2 (5 bases). Germline assignment: CDR1 SGHAT and CDR2 FQNNGV. The CDR3 has 15 residues. V dropped 4 bases and J dropped 2 bases, with 14 bases sitting between them. CDR3 sequence: CASSSAAVIQETQYF. In nucleotides, the CDR3 is TGTGCCAGCAGCTCAGCGGCCGTCATACAAGAGACCCAGTACTTC.

V usage is TRBV5-4 and J usage is TRBJ1-4, with no clear D. Germline values: CDR1 SGHNT, CDR2 YYREEE (reference sequence). Trimming cost V 4 bases and J 3 bases, with 7 bases left between them. The CDR3 is 13 residues long. CDR3 bases: TGTGCCAGCAGCCCCGAAGCTAATGAAAAACTGTTTTTT. Its translation: CASSPEANEKLFF.

V and J are TRBV27 and TRBJ2-7; the D gene is possibly TRBD2 (6 bases). CDR3 length: 15 residues. Per germline, CDR1 MNHEY and CDR2 SMNVEV (reference sequence). V was trimmed by 0 bases and J by 1 base, leaving 10 bases between them. The DNA of the CDR3 is TGTGCCAGCAGTTTATCGGACCGGGGGTCCTACGAGCAGTACTTC. This codes for CASSLSDRGSYEQYF.

V and J are TRBV27 and TRBJ2-3; 7 nucleotides match TRBD1. The CDR3 is 14 amino acids. CDR1 is MNHEY and CDR2 is SMNVEV in the germline V gene (reference sequence). V was pared by 6 bases and J by 4 bases, with 7 bases of the junction left unmatched. CDR3 region: CASSQQGPPDTQYF. In DNA form, the CDR3 reads TGTGCCAGCAGCCAACAGGGGCCGCCAGATACGCAGTATTTT.

V gene TRBV6-5 combines with J gene TRBJ2-7, with 12 bases fitting TRBD1. V shed 6 bases and J 4 bases; nucleotides not matched to a gene: 7. Germline CDR1 reads MNHEY; CDR2 reads SVGAGI. The CDR3 loop spans 15 amino acids. CDR3 amino acids: CASRAGQGARYEQYF. CDR3 DNA: TGTGCCAGCAGGGCGGGACAGGGGGCTCGGTACGAGCAGTACTTC.

The V and J genes are TRBV5-1 and TRBJ2-1; 7 nucleotides align to TRBD2. The CDR3 has 17 residues. Germline-derived CDR1 and CDR2 are SGHRS and YFSETQ. V lost 6 bases, J lost 4 bases, and 16 bases stayed unmatched. CDR3 loop: CASTPPEEGLLYNEQFF. The DNA of the CDR3 is TGCGCCAGCACCCCACCCGAGGAGGGACTACTATACAATGAGCAGTTCTTC.

The genes are TRBV6-5 and TRBJ1-2, with D possibly matching TRBD1 (5 bases). CDR1 is MNHEY and CDR2 is SVGAGI in the germline V gene. V lost 6 bases to trimming and J lost 6 bases, with 17 bases between them. The CDR3 contains 14 residues. The CDR3 nucleotides read TGTGCCAGCAGCTCAACGGGGGGAATCCATGGCTACACCTTC. Protein: CASSSTGGIHGYTF.

The genes are TRBV3-1 and TRBJ2-5; maybe TRBD2 (6 bases). The germline V gene encodes CDR1 LGHDT and CDR2 YNNKEL (reference sequence). The CDR3 spans 15 residues. Trimming took off 0 bases at V and 2 bases at J, with 10 bases between the two ends. The CDR3 spells CASSQDLAGQETQYF. Written as DNA, the CDR3 is TGTGCCAGCAGCCAAGATCTGGCGGGGCAAGAGACCCAGTACTTC.

The rearrangement links TRBV9 to TRBJ2-5; D possibly corresponds to TRBD1 (6 bases). V lost 3 bases and J 7 bases, leaving 13 bases between the germline ends. Germline loops: CDR1 SGDLS, CDR2 YYNGEE. CDR3 length: 13 amino acids. The CDR3 loop reads CASSASGVGTQYF. DNA of the CDR3: TGTGCCAGCAGCGCCTCAGGGGTAGGGACCCAGTACTTC.

This rearrangement joins TRBV2 to TRBJ2-5; TRBD1 might be the D (5 bases). Germline V gene lookup returns CDR1 SNHLY and CDR2 FYNNEI. Trimming removed 10 bases from V and 5 bases from J, with 17 bases in between. The CDR3 totals 13 residues. The DNA of the CDR3 is TGTGCCACCCGGACATCTTATCGGGAGACCCAGTACTTC. Protein: CATRTSYRETQYF. The full variable domain, completed using reference TRBV2 and TRBJ2-5, is EPEVTQTPSHQVTQMGQEVILRCVPISNHLYFYWYRQILGQKVEFLVSFYNNEISEKSEIFDDQFSVERPDGSNFTLKIRSTKLEDSAMYFCATRTSYRETQYFGPGTRLLVL.

V usage is TRBV5-4 and J usage is TRBJ2-7, with a tentative D call TRBD2 (5 bases). The V and J ends lost 0 bases and 5 bases respectively, with 9 bases between them. CDR1 and CDR2 from the germline V gene are SGHNT and YYREEE (reference sequence). This CDR3 spans 13 amino acids. CDR3 residues: CASSLGRRDEQYF. The CDR3 region has the DNA TGTGCCAGCAGCTTGGGGCGGCGGGACGAGCAGTACTTC.

V usage is TRBV20-1 and J usage is TRBJ1-3; 12 bases map to TRBD1. This CDR3 is 15 amino acids long. CDR1 is DFQATT and CDR2 is SNEGSKA in the germline V gene (reference sequence). J gave up 1 base and V 6 bases, and 4 bases lay outside the gene matches. CDR3 in DNA: TGCAGTGCAATGGGACAGGGGGCGTCTGGAAACACCATATATTTT. It translates to CSAMGQGASGNTIYF.

The chain links TRBV3-1 to TRBJ2-3; D is ambiguous. V lost 0 bases and J lost 4, with 11 bases in between. This CDR3 spans 15 amino acids. Germline V gene data show CDR1 as LGHDT and CDR2 as YNNKEL (reference sequence). CDR3 sequence (DNA): TGTGCCAGCAGCCAAGATCTACGGATTCCAGATACGCAGTATTTT. Its translation is CASSQDLRIPDTQYF.

The chain links TRBV9 to TRBJ2-1; D unresolved. V was shortened by 0 bases and J by 1 base, with 11 bases between the two germline ends. Germline V gene lookup returns CDR1 SGDLS and CDR2 YYNGEE. The length of the CDR3 is 16 residues. The CDR3 reads CASSVGFGLSYNEQFF. CDR3 nucleotides: TGTGCCAGCAGCGTAGGATTTGGTCTATCCTACAATGAGCAGTTCTTC. Filled out from reference TRBV9 and TRBJ2-1, the complete variable domain reads DSGVTQTPKHLITATGQRVTLRCSPRSGDLSVYWYQQSLDQGLQFLIQYYNGEERAKGNILERFSAQQFPDLHSELNLSSLELGDSALYFCASSVGFGLSYNEQFFGPGTRLTVL.

This chain links TRBV7-9 with TRBJ2-7; TRBD2 matches at 8 bases. CDR1 is SEHNR, CDR2 FQNEAQ, per germline (reference sequence). V shed 2 bases, J shed 4 bases, and the junction held 7 bases outside the gene matches. The CDR3 spans 15 residues. As DNA, the CDR3 is TGTGCCAGCAGCTTACTGGAGCGGGGGCGGTACGAGCAGTACTTC. Translating it yields CASSLLERGRYEQYF.